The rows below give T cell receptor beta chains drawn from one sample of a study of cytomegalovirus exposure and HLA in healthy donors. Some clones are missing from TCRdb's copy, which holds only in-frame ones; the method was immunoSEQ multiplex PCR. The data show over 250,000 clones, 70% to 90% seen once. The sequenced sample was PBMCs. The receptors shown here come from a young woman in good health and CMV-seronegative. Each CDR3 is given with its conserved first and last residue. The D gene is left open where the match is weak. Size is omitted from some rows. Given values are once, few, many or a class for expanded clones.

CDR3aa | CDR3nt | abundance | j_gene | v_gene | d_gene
CASSQAQGQGNNEQFF | TGCGCCAGCAGCCAAGCCCAAGGACAGGGCAATAATGAGCAGTTCTTC | . | TRBJ2-1 | TRBV4-3 | TRBD1
CAWSKDRVLGGEQYF | TGTGCCTGGAGTAAGGACAGGGTGCTTGGTGGCGAGCAGTACTTC | . | TRBJ2-7 | TRBV30 | TRBD1
CASSLSGTSAYEQYF | TGCGCCAGCAGCCTGTCCGGGACTAGCGCCTACGAGCAGTACTTC | . | TRBJ2-7 | TRBV4-1 | TRBD2
CASSDYRRLYGYTF | TGTGCCAGCAGTGATTACCGCAGACTCTATGGCTACACCTTC | . | TRBJ1-2 | TRBV25-1 | .
CASSQDLTGGPYGYTF | TGCGCCAGCAGCCAAGATCTAACGGGGGGCCCCTATGGCTACACCTTC | . | TRBJ1-2 | TRBV4-3 | .
CASSLFLDTGELFF | TGTGCCAGCAGTTTATTCTTAGACACCGGGGAGCTGTTTTTT | . | TRBJ2-2 | TRBV27 | .
CASGTASSYEQYF | TGTGCCAGCGGGACGGCGAGCTCCTACGAGCAGTACTTC | . | TRBJ2-7 | TRBV10-3 | .
CASSIVGTANYGYTF | TGTGCCAGTAGTATAGTCGGGACAGCTAACTATGGCTACACCTTC | . | TRBJ1-2 | TRBV19 | TRBD1
CASSPGLRLAYNEQFF | TGTGCCAGCAGCCCGGGACTCCGATTAGCCTACAATGAGCAGTTCTTC | . | TRBJ2-1 | TRBV28 | .
CASSIPLWSSTEAFF | TGTGCCAGTAGTATCCCCCTCTGGAGCAGCACTGAAGCTTTCTTT | . | TRBJ1-1 | TRBV19 | .
CASSTQDYGYTF | TGTGCCAGCTCAACCCAGGATTACGGCTACACCTTC | . | TRBJ1-2 | TRBV18 | .
CASSGGQHNEQFF | TGTGCCAGCAGTGGTGGACAGCACAATGAGCAGTTCTTC | . | TRBJ2-1 | TRBV6-6 | .
CASSSLKRRSYEQYF | TGTGCCAGCAGCTCTCTCAAGCGGAGGTCCTACGAGCAGTACTTC | few | TRBJ2-7 | TRBV11-2 | .
CASSISNWAGETYGYTF | TGTGCCAGTAGTATAAGTAACTGGGCAGGGGAGACCTATGGCTACACCTTC | . | TRBJ1-2 | TRBV19 | .
CASSPLESGSGGEQFF | TGTGCCAGCAGCCCACTAGAAAGCGGGTCGGGGGGTGAGCAGTTCTTC | . | TRBJ2-1 | TRBV7-9 | TRBD2
CASSLLAGGQFF | TGCGCCAGCAGCTTACTAGCGGGGGGGCAGTTCTTC | once | TRBJ2-1 | TRBV5-1 | TRBD2
CASSQGQPNYGYTF | TGTGCCAGCAGCCAGGGACAGCCTAACTATGGCTACACCTTC | . | TRBJ1-2 | TRBV27 | TRBD1
CASRSRGAGDTDTQYF | TGTGCCAGCAGGTCTCGGGGGGCAGGAGACACAGATACGCAGTATTTT | . | TRBJ2-3 | TRBV7-8 | .
CASRHIAGRGTYEQYF | TGTGCCAGCAGACACATAGCGGGAAGGGGAACCTACGAGCAGTACTTC | . | TRBJ2-7 | TRBV21-1 | .
CASSGGLPGLDTQYF | TGTGCCAGCAGTGGGGGACTACCGGGGTTGGATACGCAGTATTTT | . | TRBJ2-3 | TRBV27 | TRBD2
CASSFTGAMNTEAFF | TGCGCCAGCAGCTTTACAGGGGCGATGAACACTGAAGCTTTCTTT | . | TRBJ1-1 | TRBV5-1 | TRBD1
CASSLGQMVLPGGGYTF | TGCGCCAGCAGCTTGGGGCAGATGGTTCTACCGGGTGGTGGCTACACCTTC | . | TRBJ1-2 | TRBV5-1 | .
CASSYSTSGSYEQYF | TGTGCCAGCAGTTACTCGACTAGCGGGAGCTACGAGCAGTACTTC | few | TRBJ2-7 | TRBV6-5 | TRBD2
CAWSLQADREQYF | TGTGCCTGGAGTTTACAAGCCGACAGGGAGCAGTACTTC | . | TRBJ2-7 | TRBV30 | .
CASSPGQGSWNEQFF | TGTGCCAGCTCACCGGGACAGGGCTCGTGGAATGAGCAGTTCTTC | . | TRBJ2-1 | TRBV18 | TRBD1
CASSQATRSGGYTF | TGTGCCAGCAGCCAGGCGACTAGGTCGGGAGGCTACACCTTC | . | TRBJ1-2 | TRBV14 | .
CASSTEGAYTEAFF | TGTGCCAGCAGTACCGAAGGGGCCTACACTGAAGCTTTCTTT | . | TRBJ1-1 | TRBV27 | .
CASSLAGRGQETQYF | TGTGCCAGCAGCTTAGCTGGCAGGGGGCAAGAGACCCAGTACTTC | . | TRBJ2-5 | TRBV13 | TRBD1
CASSLGVGQGGYSPLHF | TGCGCCAGCAGCTTGGGGGTCGGACAGGGAGGTTATTCACCCCTCCACTTT | . | TRBJ1-6 | TRBV5-1 | TRBD1
CASSSPFGLTNEKLFF | TGTGCCAGCAGCTCTCCTTTCGGTCTAACTAATGAAAAACTGTTTTTT | . | TRBJ1-4 | TRBV11-2 | .
CSVDRGQGLGGELFF | TGCAGCGTTGACCGGGGACAAGGACTCGGCGGGGAGCTGTTTTTT | . | TRBJ2-2 | TRBV29-1 | .
CASKTDFYEQYF | TGTGCCAGCAAAACAGATTTCTACGAGCAGTACTTC | . | TRBJ2-7 | TRBV28 | .
CAWSNVIGDRALTDTQYF | TGTGCCTGGAGTAATGTCATTGGGGACAGGGCCCTCACAGATACGCAGTATTTT | . | TRBJ2-3 | TRBV30 | TRBD1
CATSPGHTNQETQYF | TGTGCCACATCCCCCGGCCATACTAACCAAGAGACCCAGTACTTC | . | TRBJ2-5 | TRBV5-4 | .
CASRPGGDTQYF | TGTGCCAGCAGACCGGGGGGGGATACGCAGTATTTT | once | TRBJ2-3 | TRBV7-2 | TRBD2
CASSIVRSSNQPQHF | TGTGCCAGTAGTATTGTTAGGAGTAGCAATCAGCCCCAGCATTTT | . | TRBJ1-5 | TRBV19 | .
CASSRGISLYTDTQYF | TGCGCCAGCAGCCGCGGGATCTCATTATACACAGATACGCAGTATTTT | once | TRBJ2-3 | TRBV5-1 | .
CAWSVLFGQPQHF | TGTGCCTGGAGTGTACTTTTCGGTCAGCCCCAGCATTTT | . | TRBJ1-5 | TRBV30 | .
CASSELQGAQSNQPQHF | TGTGCCAGCAGTGAACTTCAGGGGGCGCAAAGCAATCAGCCCCAGCATTTT | once | TRBJ1-5 | TRBV2 | TRBD1
CASSVGPGGYGYTF | TGTGCCAGCAGCGTAGGTCCCGGGGGCTATGGCTACACCTTC | . | TRBJ1-2 | TRBV9 | .